This is a list of T cell receptor beta chains from one sample in a study of T cell responses to AZD1222 COVID-19 vaccine. Some clones are missing from TCRdb's copy, which holds only in-frame ones; the method was immunoSEQ multiplex PCR. The table has 160,000 or so clones, 90% to 95% seen once. This sample comprised peripheral blood, obtained 28 days after the second AZD1222 dose. All receptors derive from an adult who received the AZD1222 COVID-19 vaccine. Both conserved end residues are part of each CDR3. The order of the fields is CDR3 DNA, CDR3 protein, clone size, D gene, V gene, J gene. The D gene is left open where the match is weak. Not all rows give a size; the values are once, few, many and, for expanded clones, a class.

cdr3_nt: TGTGCCAGCAGCCGTCGGACTAGCTTGGGTGAGCAGTTCTTC
cdr3_aa: CASSRRTSLGEQFF
clone_size: NA
d_call: TRBD2
v_call: TRBV28
j_call: TRBJ2-1

cdr3_nt: TGTGCCAGCACCCTGGGGGCCAACGTCCTGACTTTC
cdr3_aa: CASTLGANVLTF
clone_size: NA
d_call: NA
v_call: TRBV5-8
j_call: TRBJ2-6

cdr3_nt: TGTGCCAGCAGTTCAGGGGTCAACACTGAAGCTTTCTTT
cdr3_aa: CASSSGVNTEAFF
clone_size: NA
d_call: NA
v_call: TRBV11-3
j_call: TRBJ1-1

cdr3_nt: TGTGCCAGCAGTATTGACAGGGGGCGAGGCACTGAAGCTTTCTTT
cdr3_aa: CASSIDRGRGTEAFF
clone_size: NA
d_call: TRBD1
v_call: TRBV6-5
j_call: TRBJ1-1

cdr3_nt: TGTGCCAGTACCGGGCCGCTTCCATGGGGCTACACCTTC
cdr3_aa: CASTGPLPWGYTF
clone_size: once
d_call: NA
v_call: TRBV19
j_call: TRBJ1-2

cdr3_nt: TGTGCCAGCAGTATACAGGGCCCAGGGGGGAGCACTGAAGCTTTCTTT
cdr3_aa: CASSIQGPGGSTEAFF
clone_size: NA
d_call: TRBD1
v_call: TRBV11-2
j_call: TRBJ1-1

cdr3_nt: TGTGCCAGCGCCCCGACTAGCGGGAGAATACCTGAGCAGTTCTTC
cdr3_aa: CASAPTSGRIPEQFF
clone_size: once
d_call: TRBD2
v_call: TRBV3-1/TRBV3-2
j_call: TRBJ2-1

cdr3_nt: TGTGCCAGCAGTAGCCTCGGGCTAGAGACCCAGTACTTC
cdr3_aa: CASSSLGLETQYF
clone_size: NA
d_call: NA
v_call: TRBV2
j_call: TRBJ2-5

cdr3_nt: TGTGCCAGCAGCCAACGCTCGGGGGGCGTAGAGACCCAGTACTTC
cdr3_aa: CASSQRSGGVETQYF
clone_size: once
d_call: NA
v_call: TRBV4-2
j_call: TRBJ2-5

cdr3_nt: TGTGCCAGCAGCTTGACAGGGAATGGGTATGGCTACACCTTC
cdr3_aa: CASSLTGNGYGYTF
clone_size: NA
d_call: TRBD1
v_call: TRBV13
j_call: TRBJ1-2

cdr3_nt: TGTGCCAGCAGCTTGGTCGCCCGGAATGAGCAGTTCTTC
cdr3_aa: CASSLVARNEQFF
clone_size: NA
d_call: NA
v_call: TRBV5-4
j_call: TRBJ2-1

cdr3_nt: TGTGCCTGGAGTTTTGGGTTTTCCGAGCAGTTCTTC
cdr3_aa: CAWSFGFSEQFF
clone_size: NA
d_call: NA
v_call: TRBV30
j_call: TRBJ2-1

cdr3_nt: TGTGCCATCAGGGCGGGACTAGCGGGAGCCAATGAGCAGTTCTTC
cdr3_aa: CAIRAGLAGANEQFF
clone_size: NA
d_call: TRBD2
v_call: TRBV10-3
j_call: TRBJ2-1

cdr3_nt: TGTGCCAGCAGCTTGATAACAGGGGCAAACACCGGGGAGCTGTTTTTT
cdr3_aa: CASSLITGANTGELFF
clone_size: NA
d_call: TRBD1
v_call: TRBV5-5
j_call: TRBJ2-2

cdr3_nt: TGTGCCAGTAGTATGGGGCGAACCAAGGGCACAGATACGCAGTATTTT
cdr3_aa: CASSMGRTKGTDTQYF
clone_size: once
d_call: NA
v_call: TRBV19
j_call: TRBJ2-3

cdr3_nt: TGTGCCAGCAGTTTACCCGGACAGGGGACAGATACGCAGTATTTT
cdr3_aa: CASSLPGQGTDTQYF
clone_size: NA
d_call: TRBD1
v_call: TRBV28
j_call: TRBJ2-3

cdr3_nt: TGTGCCACCAGTGATTTGGGGGCGGGAGGGCCCTCGGATACGCAGTATTTT
cdr3_aa: CATSDLGAGGPSDTQYF
clone_size: NA
d_call: TRBD2
v_call: TRBV24-1
j_call: TRBJ2-3

cdr3_nt: TGTGCCAGCAGCCAAGATCCCCTATGGCAGGGTAATCAGCCCCAGCATTTT
cdr3_aa: CASSQDPLWQGNQPQHF
clone_size: NA
d_call: NA
v_call: TRBV3-1/TRBV3-2
j_call: TRBJ1-5

cdr3_nt: TGCGCCAGCAGCTTAACTCGAAATGGAGGCTACACCTTC
cdr3_aa: CASSLTRNGGYTF
clone_size: NA
d_call: NA
v_call: TRBV5-1
j_call: TRBJ1-2

cdr3_nt: TGCGCCAGCAGCTTGGGGACAGGGTTCTCCTACAATGAGCAGTTCTTC
cdr3_aa: CASSLGTGFSYNEQFF
clone_size: few
d_call: TRBD1
v_call: TRBV5-1
j_call: TRBJ2-1

cdr3_nt: TGTGCCAGCAGTTTACCAGTGTTTAGCAATCAGCCCCAGCATTTT
cdr3_aa: CASSLPVFSNQPQHF
clone_size: NA
d_call: NA
v_call: TRBV28
j_call: TRBJ1-5

cdr3_nt: TGCGCCAGCAGCTTGTACCAACAAAACACCGGGGAGCTGTTTTTT
cdr3_aa: CASSLYQQNTGELFF
clone_size: NA
d_call: NA
v_call: TRBV5-1
j_call: TRBJ2-2

cdr3_nt: TGTGCCTGGAGACCACAGGGTGAGACCCAGTACTTC
cdr3_aa: CAWRPQGETQYF
clone_size: NA
d_call: NA
v_call: TRBV30
j_call: TRBJ2-5

cdr3_nt: TGCGCCAGCAGCCCCCTGGGGAGCGGGAGGACGTCCGGGGAGCTGTTTTTT
cdr3_aa: CASSPLGSGRTSGELFF
clone_size: once
d_call: TRBD2
v_call: TRBV4-1
j_call: TRBJ2-2

cdr3_nt: TGCGCCAGCAGCCCGGGGGACCACAATGAGCAGTTCTTC
cdr3_aa: CASSPGDHNEQFF
clone_size: NA
d_call: NA
v_call: TRBV5-1
j_call: TRBJ2-1

cdr3_nt: TGCGCCAGCAGCTTGGTAGAAGCGGGGGGGCACCTCTACAATGAGCAGTTCTTC
cdr3_aa: CASSLVEAGGHLYNEQFF
clone_size: NA
d_call: TRBD2
v_call: TRBV5-1
j_call: TRBJ2-1

cdr3_nt: TGCGCCAGCAGCTTGAGCCGGACAGGGGTCGGCTATGGCTACACCTTC
cdr3_aa: CASSLSRTGVGYGYTF
clone_size: NA
d_call: TRBD1
v_call: TRBV5-1
j_call: TRBJ1-2

cdr3_nt: TGTGCCAGCAGCTTAGCCAGCGGGAGGCGCGAGCAGTACTTC
cdr3_aa: CASSLASGRREQYF
clone_size: few
d_call: TRBD2
v_call: TRBV7-9
j_call: TRBJ2-7

cdr3_nt: TGTGCCAGCAGGGAAAACAGCCTAAACGACTATGGCTACACCTTC
cdr3_aa: CASRENSLNDYGYTF
clone_size: NA
d_call: NA
v_call: TRBV2
j_call: TRBJ1-2

cdr3_nt: TGCGCCAGCAGCTTGCCTAGCGGAGCCCGCCAGGGGAACATTCAGTACTTC
cdr3_aa: CASSLPSGARQGNIQYF
clone_size: NA
d_call: NA
v_call: TRBV5-1
j_call: TRBJ2-4

cdr3_nt: TGTGCCAGCAGCCGCCGGGACCTCGATACGCAGTATTTT
cdr3_aa: CASSRRDLDTQYF
clone_size: NA
d_call: NA
v_call: TRBV3-1/TRBV3-2
j_call: TRBJ2-3

cdr3_nt: TGTGCCACCAGTGATTTAGGGACAGGGGAGAGAGAGACCCAGTACTTC
cdr3_aa: CATSDLGTGERETQYF
clone_size: NA
d_call: TRBD1
v_call: TRBV24-1
j_call: TRBJ2-5

cdr3_nt: TGCAGCGTTGAGCGGGATCACTACGAGCAGTACTTC
cdr3_aa: CSVERDHYEQYF
clone_size: NA
d_call: NA
v_call: TRBV29-1
j_call: TRBJ2-7

cdr3_nt: TGTGCCTGGGAGGGGACAGGGGGCCTCTCTGGAAACACCATATATTTT
cdr3_aa: CAWEGTGGLSGNTIYF
clone_size: NA
d_call: TRBD1
v_call: TRBV30
j_call: TRBJ1-3

cdr3_nt: TGTGCCACTGGGAGTTCCGGGGAGCTGTTTTTT
cdr3_aa: CATGSSGELFF
clone_size: NA
d_call: NA
v_call: TRBV27
j_call: TRBJ2-2

cdr3_nt: TGTGCCAGCAGCACCCCGGGACACCTTGGCAATGAGCAGTTCTTC
cdr3_aa: CASSTPGHLGNEQFF
clone_size: NA
d_call: NA
v_call: TRBV9
j_call: TRBJ2-1

cdr3_nt: TGTGCCAGCAGCCCAGACAGGGGCCTTGGCTACACCTTC
cdr3_aa: CASSPDRGLGYTF
clone_size: NA
d_call: TRBD1
v_call: TRBV6-5
j_call: TRBJ1-2

cdr3_nt: TGTGCCAGCAGTGAAAGACAGGGATTGGGCACTGAAGCTTTCTTT
cdr3_aa: CASSERQGLGTEAFF
clone_size: NA
d_call: TRBD1
v_call: TRBV2
j_call: TRBJ1-1

cdr3_nt: TGCGCCAGCAGCCAAGTTTTGGTGAGGGGTCGAAAGAACACTGAAGCTTTCTTT
cdr3_aa: CASSQVLVRGRKNTEAFF
clone_size: NA
d_call: NA
v_call: TRBV4-1
j_call: TRBJ1-1

cdr3_nt: TGCGCCAGCAGCTGGGGGAATCCGGGGAAAGGCACTGAAGCTTTCTTT
cdr3_aa: CASSWGNPGKGTEAFF
clone_size: NA
d_call: NA
v_call: TRBV5-1
j_call: TRBJ1-1